This TCR beta chain originates from a study of vaccination and CD4 T cells after COVID-19. Study in general: Taking of post-vaccine samples occurred a median approximately 72 days after dose two (range 14 to 241).

The CDR3 loop spans 14 amino acids. Trimming removed 0 bases from V and 5 bases from J, with 11 bases in between. Per germline, CDR1 SGHRS and CDR2 YFSETQ. Comments on this clonotype: Its antigen is undetermined.

The Oncomine TCR Beta short-read assay generated sequence data from the DNA of cultured CD4+ T cells. TCRdb reanalysed the PCR reads using MiXCR and keeps one entry per CDR3 protein. The table includes about 5,400 distinct CDR3 sequences, 30% to 35% detected once. Sample treatment: roughly ten-day PBMC culture with coronavirus spike peptide pools or control peptides (ViraFEST assay). This receptor was obtained from a human donor who had recovered from COVID-19. Source: CD4+ T cells from blood, cultured in vitro, taken after SARS-CoV-2 vaccination. The gene calls are TRBV5-1 and TRBJ2-5, with a tentative D call TRBD1 (6 bases). This CDR3 is CASSLEGGQETQYF. CDR3 DNA sequence: TGCGCCAGCAGCTTGGAAGGGGGTCAGGAGACCCAGTACTTC.